Sequencing of this T cell receptor beta chain was carried out in a study of cytomegalovirus exposure and HLA in healthy donors (dated by TCRdb to 2016 to 2017). Looking at the study overall: An earlier analysis of 587 of the donors reported 250 to 350 Gb of sequence data and more than 90 million unique TCR beta sequences from 150 million to 200 million T cells. Roughly 300 gigabases of sequencing data and 70 million to 95 million unique TCR sequences made up an early release that covered several hundred HLA-typed donors. Of the roughly 400 genotyped donors, 65% to 90% were placed in the genetic ancestry cluster associated with self-reported Caucasian donors. The aim of the study was to test whether cataloging public T cell receptors could identify signatures of past pathogen exposure. The study profiled the T cell repertoires of about 720 subjects by immunosequencing and related them to cytomegalovirus serostatus. Besides the first cohort of 550 to 750 subjects, a separate validation cohort made up of 120 or so different subjects was used. To predict cytomegalovirus infection status, the study brought together high-throughput TCR immunosequencing, statistical association of individual TCRs with disease status, and machine learning. A later analysis re-examined previously published TCR beta repertoires from about 670 donors and added high-resolution HLA genotyping to investigate patterns of TCR occurrence. The later analysis used no new phenotypic data to find candidate immune exposures, relying instead on TCR beta sequences and their occurrence across donors. To decide whether each TCR beta V gene segment behaved as functional or pseudogenic, an earlier analysis of some 600 of the donors relied on high-throughput TCR beta sequencing. Donor age, sex, ethnicity and CMV serostatus were compiled alongside the repertoire data. A later genetic analysis used genome-wide SNP genotypes for 398 of the 666 donors, treating that subset as a discovery cohort. Every repertoire in the discovery cohort had been generated on one and the same sequencing platform. HLA typing included class I and class II loci at four-digit resolution. Typing coverage varied by locus: about 620-630 donors for A, B, C, DRB1 and DQB1; roughly 520 for DQA1; over 600 for DPA1; about 450 for DPB1. Because of strong linkage in the cohort, roughly five DR-DQ haplotypes were treated as single units for association and clustering. Among 300 to 500 genotyped donors of the cohort, an average of around 250,000 unique TCR beta nucleotide sequences was sequenced per donor, of which roughly 17% were non-productive. Summary of the overall study and its limitations: According to a later analysis, parvovirus B19, influenza, CMV and Epstein-Barr virus appeared linked to several top co-occurrence clusters. The classifier was reported to diagnose cytomegalovirus status with high specificity and sensitivity in both the original cohort and the validation cohort. At a false discovery rate of 0.05, a later analysis linked 15,000 to 20,000 TCR beta sequences to specific HLA alleles. In a later analysis, HLA-associated TCR beta chains showed more clonal expansion and lower generation probabilities than non-associated chains that were equally common. The study listed 150 to 200 TCR beta chains as associated with cytomegalovirus. In this cohort, only TCR beta chains were sequenced, and detectable features were limited by the absence of alpha or paired-chain data. A further reported finding was that TCR beta sequences accurately predicted the HLA-A and HLA-B alleles for most subjects in the first cohort. Most TCR sequences were seen in very few donors, while some public TCRs were found in many individuals. In an earlier analysis of about 550 of the donors, most TCR beta V segments were observed in productive rearrangements about 90% or about 30% of the time, broadly matching IMGT annotations. Sequencing depth was assumed to be roughly uniform across donors in the presence/absence analyses, though that assumption may not hold. According to a later genetic analysis, donors in an Asian-associated ancestry cluster had fewer N-insertions in productive TCRs than the roughly 700-donor mean. A few of the identified cytomegalovirus-associated TCR beta chains were confirmed in vitro to be specific for cytomegalovirus antigens. Strong co-occurrence of HLA alleles, especially DR and DQ, made assigning TCR associations to individual alleles difficult. A group of highly shared sequence variants was considered likely to be a technical artifact of the sequencing pipeline. Some IMGT-functional V segments, including TRBV6-2 and TRBV6-3, could not be distinguished by the 87-base-pair reads and were therefore excluded. The authors suggested that the approach could potentially be generalized to other disease states and immunological phenotypes. According to a later analysis, most CMV-associated TCR beta chains appeared to be HLA-restricted, and the HLA associations seemed to be driven largely by CMV exposure. Because some donors lacked HLA typing at each locus, the association tests relied only on the typed subset. According to a later analysis, TCR association rates differed among HLA loci, with DRB1 alleles showing the most associated TCRs and HLA-C alleles showing the fewest. In a later genetic analysis, a missense DCLRE1C variant was associated with V-gene and J-gene trimming of TCR beta chains, and the association was replicated in an independent cohort. The earlier analysis of fewer than 750 of the donors excluded some 15 rarely observed V segments, including chromosome 9 orphons, because counts were too low. Immune exposure information for the cohort was limited to CMV serostatus. Linkage disequilibrium might explain the correlated functional status among segregating V segments, but an unknown experimental factor could not be ruled out.

The cohort comprised fewer than 750 healthy bone marrow donors. At the time of sampling, all cohort members were nominally healthy, though unrecorded immune exposures were likely present. The donor was CMV seropositive and was included in the group of 250 to 350 seropositive cohort members. A peripheral blood sample was collected from each donor, and TCR beta sequencing was performed on peripheral blood mononuclear cells. Genomic DNA was extracted from the blood cell samples with the Qiagen DNeasy Blood Extraction Kit. Of note for this clone: Its antigen target is currently unknown. It has no much larger one-base neighbor in the sample; base qualities were not kept.

Receptor amplification or capture employed the immunoSEQ multiplex PCR assay. For the multiplex PCR, a mixture combining 60 forward primers for TCR Vbeta segments and 13 reverse primers for TCR Jbeta segments was used. A multiplex PCR assay on genomic DNA amplified the CDR3 region of rearranged TCR beta genes. The amplified TCR beta libraries were sequenced on the Illumina HiSeq System as 87-base-pair reads. Turning to the authors' computational methods: Across the 670 or so repertoires, a later analysis counted about 81 million unique TCR beta chains, 9 million to 14 million of which were shared by at least two donors. Raw reads were error-corrected and collapsed into unique sequences by a nearest-neighbor algorithm in which closely related sequences were merged to remove PCR and sequencing errors. CDR3 sequences were aligned to IMGT reference sequences to assign V, D and J gene segments. Each retained sequence needed at least a six-nucleotide match to both a V gene segment and a J gene segment. Rearrangements were classified as productive when the CDR3 lacked stop codons and remained in frame with V and J, and all other rearrangements were classified as non-productive. CDR3 was defined according to IMGT convention as the region running from the second conserved V-encoded cysteine to the conserved J-encoded phenylalanine. In an earlier analysis of roughly 580 of the donors, sequences lacking an unambiguous match to a single V gene segment were excluded. An earlier analysis of several hundred of the donors called V segments functional above 56.7% productive rearrangements and segregating when the between-donor standard deviation exceeded 5%. A statistical classification framework was built for diagnosing cytomegalovirus status from the catalog of TCR beta chain sequences. In a later analysis, V and J genes were assigned by comparing TCR nucleotide sequences against IMGT/GENE-DB human TR gene sequences. In a later analysis, CDR3 sequences and most-parsimonious VDJ recombination scenarios were assigned using the TCRdist pipeline. In a later analysis, each TCR beta chain was defined by its CDR3 amino acid sequence together with its V-gene family, and reads lacking a unique V-gene family were excluded. To address suspected cross-contamination and a sequencing artifact, a later analysis removed some 620 highly shared, low-generation-probability nucleotide sequences. In a later analysis, a clonal expansion index was calculated for each public chain from normalized within-repertoire ranks of inferred template counts. In a later analysis, generation probabilities were computed using a VDJ recombination model fitted to out-of-frame rearrangements, and the results were checked against IGoR. Hypergeometric tests were used in a later analysis to score TCR-TCR, TCR-HLA and TCR-CMV co-occurrence, with a repertoire-size bias correction applied to the TCR pairs. False discovery rates were estimated in a later analysis by permuting HLA or CMV assignments 20 times. In a later analysis, co-occurring TCRs were grouped using DBSCAN, and TCRdist sequence similarity was added for clustering within HLA-allele-positive subsets. Repertoires with fewer than 30,000 or more than 120,000 public chains were left out of co-occurrence clustering, as were four to six repertoires with anomalous nucleotide sharing. TCRdb provides this immuneACCESS table in a form limited to in-frame rearrangements. Some clones are lacking; in checked studies, under half of them reflect an unresolved V gene, and why the rest are absent is not known. The DNA gave D and trimming, while V, J and clone size come from that table. Counted in this sample were 85,000 to 100,000 clones; about 85% of them appeared once. The ten largest clones represent approximately 1.3% of the sample.

Inclusive of the bounding cysteine and phenylalanine, the CDR3 is 15 residues long. The retained sequence is limited to the CDR3, 45 bases, with the frame set at the first base. CDR1 SGHRS and CDR2 YFSETQ were looked up in the germline V gene. Clipping removes 5 bases from V and 5 bases from J, with 8 as the unmatched junction base count. The chain joins TRBV5-1 to TRBJ2-2; a stretch of 8 junction bases matches TRBD1. The TCR originated in a girl aged 2-10 years in good health and CMV-seropositive. Sequencing input: PBMCs. The CDR3 amino acid sequence is: CASRSGTGGTGELFF. DNA sequence: TGCGCCAGCAGATCCGGGACAGGTGGTACCGGGGAGCTGTTTTTT.